This TCR beta chain emerged from a study of T-cell reconstitution after alpha-beta-depleted transplantation in children. The TCRbeta library incorporated unique molecular identifiers. From the PCR reads, TCRdb called clonotypes with MiXCR, one entry per CDR3 protein. The sample yields about 690,000 distinct CDR3 sequences, approximately 17% seen once. In its sample, this clonotype was seen a few times. The germline gives CDR1 LGHNA, CDR2 YSLEER. This CDR3 contains 15 residues. Trimming cost V 4 bases and J 1 base, with 13 bases left between them. Source: PBMCs from the stem cell graft donor, taken from the stem cell graft. The gene calls are TRBV4-3 and TRBJ2-5, with D tentatively TRBD1 (5 bases). The source of this sequence is a human donor who donated a stem cell graft to a child with acute myeloid leukemia. The DNA for the CDR3 is TGCGCCAGCAGCCGATCCCAGGGTGTCCAAGAGACCCAGTACTTC. This gives the protein CASSRSQGVQETQYF.